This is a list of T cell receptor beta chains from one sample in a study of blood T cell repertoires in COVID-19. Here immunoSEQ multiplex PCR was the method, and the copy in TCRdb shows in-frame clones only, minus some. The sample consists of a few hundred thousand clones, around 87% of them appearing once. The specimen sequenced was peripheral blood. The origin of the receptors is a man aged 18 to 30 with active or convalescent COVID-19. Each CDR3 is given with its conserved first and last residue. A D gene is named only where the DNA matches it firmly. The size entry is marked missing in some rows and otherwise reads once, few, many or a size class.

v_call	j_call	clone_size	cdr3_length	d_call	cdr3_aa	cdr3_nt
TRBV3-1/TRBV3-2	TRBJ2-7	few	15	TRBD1	CASSLGTGDSYEQYF	TGTGCCAGCAGCCTTGGGACAGGGGACTCCTACGAGCAGTACTTC
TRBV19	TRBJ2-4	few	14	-	CASSSRDKQNIQYF	TGTGCCAGTAGTTCCCGGGACAAACAAAACATTCAGTACTTC
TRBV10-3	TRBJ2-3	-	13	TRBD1	CATGQGYTDTQYF	TGTGCCACCGGACAGGGCTACACAGATACGCAGTATTTT
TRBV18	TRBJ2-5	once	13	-	CASSPAGEETQYF	TGTGCCAGCTCACCCGCAGGGGAAGAGACCCAGTACTTC
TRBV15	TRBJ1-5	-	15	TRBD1	CATSRGTGNGQPQHF	TGTGCCACCAGCAGAGGGACAGGGAACGGACAGCCCCAGCATTTT
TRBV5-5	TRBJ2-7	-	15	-	CATQKTGQRAYEQYF	TGTGCCACCCAGAAAACAGGACAGCGTGCCTACGAGCAGTACTTC
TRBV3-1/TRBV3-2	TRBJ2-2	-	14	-	CASSQSPSGWELFF	TGTGCCAGCAGCCAATCACCTAGTGGCTGGGAGCTGTTTTTT
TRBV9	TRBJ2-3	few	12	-	CASSVSADTQYF	TGTGCCAGCAGCGTCTCAGCGGATACGCAGTATTTT
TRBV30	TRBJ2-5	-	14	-	CAWSVSGFGETQYF	TGTGCCTGGAGTGTATCGGGGTTCGGGGAGACCCAGTACTTC
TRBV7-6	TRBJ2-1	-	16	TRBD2	CASSSDETSGSNEQFF	TGTGCCAGCAGTTCCGACGAGACTAGCGGGAGTAATGAGCAGTTCTTC
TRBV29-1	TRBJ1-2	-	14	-	CSVGGLADNYGYTF	TGCAGCGTTGGAGGCTTGGCGGATAACTATGGCTACACCTTC